Here is one TCR beta chain with its context. Profiled with immunoSEQ multiplex PCR; TCRdb holds only in-frame clones, not every one. This repertoire shows roughly 98,000 clones, roughly 82% found once; its top ten account for about a tenth. Germline CDR1 DFQATT, CDR2 SNEGSKA (reference sequence). V was shortened by 3 bases and J by 0 bases, with 9 bases between the two germline ends. This CDR3 spans 14 amino acids. The sample is drawn from a study of blood T cell repertoires in COVID-19. The overall study: The United States, Italy and Spain were the sources of the acute and convalescent COVID-19 samples.

This chain uses TRBV20-1 with TRBJ2-1; a possible D gene is TRBD2 (5 bases). The sequence was collected from a man between 65 and 79 years old with active or convalescent COVID-19. Sequences were obtained from peripheral blood. The CDR3 region is CSASEGFSYNEQFF. The CDR3 nucleotides read TGCAGTGCTAGTGAGGGCTTCTCCTACAATGAGCAGTTCTTC.